The 25 T cell receptor beta chains below all came from one sample that was sequenced in a study of OX40 agonist ivuxolimab in advanced cancers. Only in-frame clones appear in the TCRdb table, and some are missing; sequencing was by immunoSEQ multiplex PCR. The sample lists 60,000 to 70,000 clones; 89% were seen once. The sequencing used CD4+ or CD8+ T cells sorted from blood, collected in a trial of the OX40 agonist ivuxolimab. These receptors originate from an adult with an advanced solid tumor such as melanoma, head and neck, liver or kidney cancer.

In DNA form, the CDR3 reads TGTGCCAGCAGCTTTGGGCAGGGGGCTGAGCCCCAGCATTTT. It encodes CASSFGQGAEPQHF. The chain uses TRBV7-8 and TRBJ1-5, with 8 bases lining up with TRBD1. V was clipped by 3 bases and J by 8 bases; unmatched bases: 6. Germline V CDR1 and CDR2: SGHVS, FQNEAQ. This CDR3 has 14 residues.

This chain joins TRBV19 and TRBJ2-7; the D call may be TRBD1 or TRBD2 (5 bases each). Trimming took off 6 bases at V and 3 bases at J, with 15 bases between the two ends. The CDR3 has 14 amino acids. Germline V CDR1 and CDR2: LNHDA, SQIVND (reference sequence). As DNA, the CDR3 is TGTGCCAGTAGCCCCCAGGGACGGTTCTACGAGCAGTACTTC. The encoded protein is CASSPQGRFYEQYF.

This clone occurred a few times. The chain uses TRBV4-1 and TRBJ1-3, with D possibly TRBD1 on 5 matching bases. This CDR3 region has 15 residues. Per the germline V gene, CDR1 is MGHRA and CDR2 is YSYEKL. V lost 3 bases, J lost 0 bases, and 9 bases lay in between. CDR3 nucleotides: TGCGCCAGCAGCCACGGGACCTACTCTGGAAACACCATATATTTT. Its translation is CASSHGTYSGNTIYF.

The V call is TRBV28, the J call TRBJ1-2; D may be TRBD1 (6 bases). Germline V lookup: CDR1 MDHEN, CDR2 SYDVKM. This CDR3 region has 15 residues. V shed 3 bases and J shed 3 bases, with 14 bases lying between them. CDR3 nucleotides: TGTGCCAGCAGTTTGGACAGCCCAAAATACTATGGCTACACCTTC. This translates into CASSLDSPKYYGYTF.

This chain joins TRBV2 and TRBJ2-7; D unresolved. CDR1 and CDR2 (germline): SNHLY, FYNNEI. The CDR3 has 13 amino acids. Trimming took 6 bases from V and 4 from J, leaving 13 bases between them. CDR3 in DNA: TGTGCCAGCAGGACCCCACCGTGGTACGAGCAGTACTTC. Residues: CASRTPPWYEQYF.

V and J are TRBV11-2 and TRBJ2-7; D remains unclear. The CDR3 is made up of 14 amino acids. Per the germline V gene, CDR1 is SGHAT and CDR2 is FQNNGV. V gave up 1 base and J gave up 6 bases, with 13 bases separating them. The CDR3 protein is CASSLGAAVGEQYF. CDR3 nucleotide sequence: TGTGCCAGCAGCTTAGGAGCCGCAGTAGGCGAGCAGTACTTC. The full variable domain, in which reference TRBV11-2 and TRBJ2-7 provide the parts outside the CDR3, is EAGVAQSPRYKIIEKRQSVAFWCNPISGHATLYWYQQILGQGPKLLIQFQNNGVVDDSQLPKDRFSAERLKGVDSTLKIQPAKLEDSAVYLCASSLGAAVGEQYFGPGTRLTVT.

The V and J genes are TRBV11-1 and TRBJ2-1; D not certain. V was cut by 5 bases and J by 12 bases, with 17 bases left in between. Germline V gene lookup returns CDR1 SGHAT and CDR2 FQDESV (reference sequence). The CDR3 is 13 residues long. CDR3 sequence: CASSNPETMGQFF. CDR3 bases: TGTGCCAGCAGCAACCCGGAGACAATGGGGCAGTTCTTC.

The V call is TRBV9, the J call TRBJ2-5; TRBD2 matches 11 bases. This CDR3 is built from 16 residues. Germline CDR1 reads SGDLS; CDR2 reads YYNGEE. V dropped 4 bases and J dropped 4; count of bases not matched to a gene: 9. CDR3 DNA: TGTGCCAGCAGCAACCTAGCGGGGGGCTTCCCAGAGACCCAGTACTTC. Translation: CASSNLAGGFPETQYF.

The chain uses TRBV6-5 and TRBJ1-1, with a possible D match to TRBD1 (6 bases). CDR1 and CDR2 (germline): MNHEY, SVGAGI. The V end was cut by 0 bases, the J end by 1 base, with 9 bases between. This CDR3 contains 15 residues. The CDR3, as DNA: TGTGCCAGCAGTTACTCGGCAGGGGAGAACACTGAAGCTTTCTTT. It yields the protein CASSYSAGENTEAFF.

The genes are TRBV5-4 and TRBJ2-1, with D perhaps matching TRBD2 (6 bases). The CDR3 runs 13 residues. V was cut by 2 bases and J by 6 bases, with 9 bases left in between. Germline values: CDR1 SGHNT, CDR2 YYREEE (reference sequence). CDR3 loop: CASSFGGSNEQFF. DNA for the CDR3: TGTGCCAGCAGCTTTGGGGGGAGCAATGAGCAGTTCTTC. The full variable domain, in which reference TRBV5-4 and TRBJ2-1 provide the parts outside the CDR3, is ETGVTQSPTHLIKTRGQQVTLRCSSQSGHNTVSWYQQALGQGPQFIFQYYREEENGRGNFPPRFSGLQFPNYSSELNVNALELDDSALYLCASSFGGSNEQFFGPGTRLTVL.

This chain links TRBV7-9 with TRBJ2-1, with D uncertain. Germline CDR1 and CDR2: SEHNR and FQNEAQ (reference sequence). V lost 5 bases to trimming and J lost 2 bases, with 13 bases between them. This CDR3 has 15 residues. The CDR3 nucleotides are TGTGCCAGCAGCCATAGTCAGTGGGCCTACAATGAGCAGTTCTTC. Translating it yields CASSHSQWAYNEQFF.

This chain connects TRBV27 to TRBJ2-2; the D gene is possibly TRBD1 (6 bases). Trimming cost V 2 bases and J 1 base, with 14 bases left between them. Germline V gene lookup returns CDR1 MNHEY and CDR2 SMNVEV (reference sequence). The CDR3 loop spans 17 amino acids. The chain's CDR3 is CASSLRSGTWNTGELFF. The CDR3 region has the DNA TGTGCCAGCAGTTTAAGGTCCGGGACATGGAACACCGGGGAGCTGTTTTTT.

This chain connects TRBV29-1 to TRBJ2-1; 12 nucleotides agree with TRBD2. J gave up 3 bases and V 6 bases, and 9 bases lay outside the gene matches. Germline loops: CDR1 SQVTM, CDR2 ANQGSEA. CDR3 length: 16 amino acids. The CDR3 spells CSVDRTSGDFYNEQFF. The DNA for the CDR3 is TGCAGCGTCGATAGGACTAGCGGGGACTTCTACAATGAGCAGTTCTTC.

CDR3 region: CASRGRRPRDEQYF. As DNA, the CDR3 is TGTGCCAGCAGAGGTCGGCGTCCCCGGGACGAGCAGTACTTC. V is TRBV28 and J is TRBJ2-7; D is undetermined. This CDR3 is built from 14 residues. Trimming pared 6 bases from V and 5 bases from J, leaving 17 bases between. Germline assignment: CDR1 MDHEN and CDR2 SYDVKM. Using reference TRBV28 and TRBJ2-7 for the parts outside the CDR3, the full variable domain is DVKVTQSSRYLVKRTGEKVFLECVQDMDHENMFWYRQDPGLGLRLIYFSYDVKMKEKGDIPEGYSVSREKKERFSLILESASTNQTSMYLCASRGRRPRDEQYFGPGTRLTVT.

The rearrangement joins TRBV7-9 to TRBJ1-2; TRBD1 matches at 7 bases. The CDR3 covers 15 residues. Per the germline V gene, CDR1 is SEHNR and CDR2 is FQNEAQ (reference sequence). V dropped 3 bases and J dropped 6; count of bases not matched to a gene: 10. CDR3 DNA: TGTGCCAGCAGCTTCCCCGGGACAGTAGGAGATGGCTACACCTTC. Translation gives CASSFPGTVGDGYTF.

The chain joins TRBV6-5 to TRBJ2-7; D uncertain. Deletions cut 0 bases from V and 6 bases from J, with 12 bases between. Germline CDR1 reads MNHEY; CDR2 reads SVGAGI. The CDR3 contains 14 residues. CDR3 region: CASSYSTRGGEQYF. DNA of the CDR3: TGTGCCAGCAGTTACTCGACCCGTGGTGGCGAGCAGTACTTC.

This clone showed up just once. The chain links TRBV7-9 to TRBJ2-2; 10 bases map to TRBD2. This CDR3 spans 15 amino acids. CDR1 SEHNR and CDR2 FQNEAQ come from the germline V gene (reference sequence). Trimming cost V 7 bases and J 9 bases; bases outside gene matches: 11. This CDR3 is CASTGLAGDGRELFF. The CDR3 DNA is TGTGCCAGCACCGGTCTAGCGGGGGACGGCCGGGAGCTGTTTTTT.

For the CDR3, the DNA is TGTGCCAGCAGTTTTGGACAAACCCCCTACGAGCAGTACTTC. Its protein is CASSFGQTPYEQYF. The gene calls are TRBV27 and TRBJ2-7; a possible D gene is TRBD1 (5 bases). CDR3 length equals 14 residues. Germline CDR1 and CDR2: MNHEY and SMNVEV (reference sequence). Trimming pared 3 bases from V and 2 bases from J, leaving 11 bases between.

The genes are TRBV13 and TRBJ2-5; TRBD1 agrees at 7 bases. Germline CDR1 is PRHDT and CDR2 is FYEKMQ (reference sequence). This CDR3 region has 16 residues. J lost 5 bases, V lost 4 bases, and 13 bases had no gene match. The CDR3 coding sequence is TGTGCCAGCAGCTCCACCCACGACAGGGTTTGGGAGACCCAGTACTTC. Protein sequence: CASSSTHDRVWETQYF.

The genes are TRBV4-1 and TRBJ2-7; 9 nucleotides match TRBD1. CDR1 and CDR2 (germline): MGHRA, YSYEKL. This CDR3 is built from 15 residues. V lost 2 bases and J lost 2; bases outside the gene matches: 4. The CDR3 DNA reads as TGCGCCAGCAGCCAATCCGGGACAGGGACCTACGAGCAGTACTTC. Translating gives CASSQSGTGTYEQYF.

This clone was detected once. This sequence joins TRBV5-1 and TRBJ2-1; D ambiguous. V shed 0 bases and J shed 3 bases, with 7 bases lying between them. Germline V gene sequence: CDR1 SGHRS, CDR2 YFSETQ. This CDR3 has 14 amino acids. Here the CDR3 reads CASSLDTYYNEQFF. For the CDR3, the DNA is TGCGCCAGCAGCTTGGACACGTACTACAATGAGCAGTTCTTC.

J is TRBJ2-3 and V is TRBV6-5, with D unresolved. V was trimmed by 6 bases and J by 1 base, leaving 8 bases between them. Germline V lookup: CDR1 MNHEY, CDR2 SVGAGI. The CDR3 has 13 amino acids. CDR3 DNA: TGTGCCAGCAGATTGTACCGCACAGATACGCAGTATTTT. Translated, it gives CASRLYRTDTQYF.

This chain connects TRBV29-1 to TRBJ1-2; D possibly corresponds to TRBD1 (5 bases). Germline CDR1 and CDR2: SQVTM and ANQGSEA. The V gene lost 3 bases and the J gene lost 5 bases, with 22 bases spanning the gap. CDR3 length equals 16 residues. The CDR3 region is CSVERGQSDYLYGYTF. The CDR3 DNA reads TGCAGCGTTGAGCGCGGACAATCAGATTACTTATATGGCTACACCTTC.

V gene TRBV7-9 combines with J gene TRBJ1-6; 9 bases are a match to TRBD1. Germline V CDR1 and CDR2: SEHNR, FQNEAQ (reference sequence). This CDR3 spans 16 amino acids. V shed 5 bases, J shed 7 bases, and the junction held 9 bases outside the gene matches. Written as DNA, the CDR3 is TGTGCCAGCAGCCCTCAGGAACAGGGGGCGAATTCACCCCTCCACTTT. As protein: CASSPQEQGANSPLHF. The whole variable domain, filled in from reference TRBV7-9 and TRBJ1-6, reads DTGVSQNPRHKITKRGQNVTFRCDPISEHNRLYWYRQTLGQGPEFLTYFQNEAQLEKSRLLSDRFSAERPKGSFSTLEIQRTEQGDSAMYLCASSPQEQGANSPLHFGNGTRLTVT.

CDR3 sequence reads: CASSPYYTGELFF. CDR3 nucleotides: TGTGCCAGCAGCCCCTATTACACCGGGGAGCTGTTTTTT. The chain recombines TRBV11-2 with TRBJ2-2, with no clear D. The germline V gene has CDR1 SGHAT and CDR2 FQNNGV. The CDR3 is 13 amino acids. Trimming left V 5 bases short and J 3 bases short, with 7 bases between.